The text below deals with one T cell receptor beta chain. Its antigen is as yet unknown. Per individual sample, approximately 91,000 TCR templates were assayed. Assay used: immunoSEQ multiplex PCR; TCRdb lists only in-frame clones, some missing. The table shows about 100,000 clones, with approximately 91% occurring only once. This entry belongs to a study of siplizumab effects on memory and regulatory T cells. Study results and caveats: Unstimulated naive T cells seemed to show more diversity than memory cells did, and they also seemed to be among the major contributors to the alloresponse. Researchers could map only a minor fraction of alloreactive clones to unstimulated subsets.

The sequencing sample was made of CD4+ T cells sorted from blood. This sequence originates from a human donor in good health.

CDR3 sequence: CASSLRTVDTGELFF. The CDR3 DNA follows: TGTGCCAGCAGCTTAAGGACAGTTGACACCGGGGAGCTGTTTTTT. The chain carries TRBV5-4 and TRBJ2-2, with D possibly TRBD1 on 6 matching bases. Germline V gene data show CDR1 as SGHNT and CDR2 as YYREEE (reference sequence). This CDR3 contains 15 residues. V was clipped by 2 bases and J by 3 bases, with 11 bases between them.